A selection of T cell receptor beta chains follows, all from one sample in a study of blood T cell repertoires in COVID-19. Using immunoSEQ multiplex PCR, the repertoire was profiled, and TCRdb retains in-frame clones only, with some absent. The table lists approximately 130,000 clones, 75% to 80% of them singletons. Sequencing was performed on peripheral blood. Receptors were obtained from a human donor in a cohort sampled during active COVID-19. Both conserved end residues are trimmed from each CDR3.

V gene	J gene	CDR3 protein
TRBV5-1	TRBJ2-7	ASSLGPDSYEQY
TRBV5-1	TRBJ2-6	ASSFSDGSGANVLT
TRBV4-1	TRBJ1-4	ASSQIEGFNEKLF
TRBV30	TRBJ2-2	ACRVPNTGELF
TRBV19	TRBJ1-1	ASSIYRQGEAF
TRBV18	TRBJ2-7	ASSPRRDPPWEQY
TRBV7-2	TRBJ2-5	ASSFGTSGRETQY
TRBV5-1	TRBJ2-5	ASSGGGRTRETQY
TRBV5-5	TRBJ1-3	ASSELDRDAGNTIY
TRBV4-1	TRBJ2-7	ASSQEGVGQGYEQY
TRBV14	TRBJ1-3	ASSHAAGKPEW
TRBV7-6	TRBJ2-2	ASSLNPITGELF
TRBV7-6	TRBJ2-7	ASSRGRIYEQY
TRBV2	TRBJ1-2	ASKAIDGYT
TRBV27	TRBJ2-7	ASSSLDSYEQY
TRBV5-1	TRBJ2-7	ASRRNLQTSYEQY
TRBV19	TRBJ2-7	ASTPISQNSYEQY
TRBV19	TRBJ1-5	ASSIGVGSGPQH
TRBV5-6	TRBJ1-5	ASSPYKVANQPQH
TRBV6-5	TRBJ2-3	ASRASGGRTDTQY
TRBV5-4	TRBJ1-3	ASSGTDTSGNTIY
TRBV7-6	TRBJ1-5	ASSLVSGSDSNQPQH
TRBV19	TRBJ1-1	ASSNDRGRGSEAF
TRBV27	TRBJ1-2	ASSFRTDYGYT
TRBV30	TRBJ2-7	AWRLTGVEQY
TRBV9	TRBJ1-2	ASSVGGANYGYT
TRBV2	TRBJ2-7	ASSEVGALIYEQY